The rows below give T cell receptor beta chains drawn from one sample of a study of T-cell memory formation after mild COVID-19. One entry per CDR3 protein results from TCRdb running MiXCR on the 5' RACE reads. The sample consists of about 180,000 distinct CDR3 sequences, approximately 16% of them appearing once. Sequenced sample: PBMCs or a T cell subset sorted from them (not recorded which). The receptors shown here come from an adult woman who had mild COVID-19 (a few samples of this study predate the infection). Cell type and time point are not known. The CDR3 runs from the conserved cysteine through the conserved F or W. A D gene is named only where the DNA matches it firmly. Clone size is given for some rows only: seen once, a few or many times, or a class if the clone is expanded.

V gene,clone size,J gene,D gene,CDR3 DNA,CDR3 protein
TRBV6-2/TRBV6-3,few,TRBJ1-2,-,TGTGCCAGCAGTTACTCGGGCTCTACCTATGGCTACACCTTC,CASSYSGSTYGYTF
TRBV7-3,few,TRBJ1-2,-,TGTGCCAGCAGCTACGATCGTCGATCCGTTGTACGATTC,CASSYDRRSVVRF
TRBV4-1,few,TRBJ2-5,-,TGCGCCAGCAGCCAAGGGACAGCTCAAGAGACCCAGTACTTC,CASSQGTAQETQYF
TRBV4-3,-,TRBJ2-2,-,TGCGCCAGCAGCCAAGGGGACGGGAACACCGGGGAGCTGTTTTTT,CASSQGDGNTGELFF
TRBV7-9,few,TRBJ2-7,-,TGTGCCAGCAGCCTAGCCAGGGGTGAAAGCTCCTACGAGCAGTACTTC,CASSLARGESSYEQYF
TRBV7-3,-,TRBJ1-1,-,TGTGCCAGCAGCTTAAGCAAGGGGAACACTGAAGCTTTCTTT,CASSLSKGNTEAFF
TRBV6-2/TRBV6-3,few,TRBJ2-1,TRBD2,TGTGCCAGCAGTTACGGGCTAGCGGGAGGGGGCATTCCCTACAATGAGCAGTTCTTC,CASSYGLAGGGIPYNEQFF
TRBV12-3/TRBV12-4,many,TRBJ2-7,TRBD2,TGTGCCAGCAGTTTGGGGCTAGCGGGAGCTACCAGAGTCTACGAGCAGTACTTC,CASSLGLAGATRVYEQYF
TRBV7-9,many,TRBJ2-7,-,TGTGCCAGCAGCTTAGAGACCGCTAACGAGCAGTACTTC,CASSLETANEQYF
TRBV2,few,TRBJ2-4,-,TGTGCCAGCGCTCACCCTGCCGGGGCACCGTCCAAAAACATTCAGTACTTC,CASAHPAGAPSKNIQYF
TRBV5-4,few,TRBJ2-1,-,TGTGCCAGCAGCTTGGATGAGTCACCCACGAGGGAGCAGTTCTTC,CASSLDESPTREQFF
TRBV7-8,-,TRBJ2-3,-,TGTGCCAGCAGCTTGGCTCCCCTGAGCAGCCCCGATACGCAGTATTTT,CASSLAPLSSPDTQYF
TRBV5-1,many,TRBJ2-7,-,TGCGCCAGCAGCCTGAGACAGCCCCCTGGGGACGAGCAGTACTTC,CASSLRQPPGDEQYF
TRBV7-2,few,TRBJ2-3,-,TGTGCCAGCAGCTTAGCGGGGGCGACCACAGATACGCAGTATTTT,CASSLAGATTDTQYF
TRBV5-1,few,TRBJ1-3,-,TGCGCCAGCAGCCGACAGTCCTCTGGAAACACCATATATTTT,CASSRQSSGNTIYF
TRBV5-1,-,TRBJ1-1,-,TGCGCCAGCAGCCGTTTGGACTCGAACACTGAAGCTTTCTTT,CASSRLDSNTEAFF
TRBV7-6,few,TRBJ2-3,TRBD2,TGTGCCAGCAGCTTGATCCGGCTCAGAGGGGAGGGATCAGATACGCAGTATTTT,CASSLIRLRGEGSDTQYF
TRBV7-8,-,TRBJ2-1,-,TGTGCCAGCAGCTTAGATCGGGTGTACAATGAGCAGTTCTTC,CASSLDRVYNEQFF
TRBV5-1,few,TRBJ2-5,-,TGCGCCAGCAGCCGTAAACCAGGGTCAGGGGAGACCCAGTACTTC,CASSRKPGSGETQYF
TRBV20-1,-,TRBJ2-1,TRBD2,TGCAGTGCTAGAGATATTGCGCGGGAGGGCCGGGGTGAGCAGTTCTTC,CSARDIAREGRGEQFF
TRBV12-3/TRBV12-4,few,TRBJ1-3,-,TGTGCCAGCACTACCCTCCAGATATCAGTCGGAAACACCATATATTTT,CASTTLQISVGNTIYF
TRBV6-5,few,TRBJ2-1,-,TGTGCCAGCAGTCCCCGACAGGGGAGGGATGAGCAGTTCTTC,CASSPRQGRDEQFF
TRBV12-3/TRBV12-4,-,TRBJ1-1,-,TGTGCCAGCACCGTTCAAACGAACACTGAAGCTTTCTTT,CASTVQTNTEAFF
TRBV5-1,-,TRBJ1-1,TRBD1,TGCGCCAGCAGCGACGGGCAGGGGGACACTGAAGCTTTCTTT,CASSDGQGDTEAFF
TRBV30,-,TRBJ2-3,-,TGTGCCTGGAGTCAGGGTAGCACAGATACGCAGTATTTT,CAWSQGSTDTQYF
TRBV5-5,-,TRBJ2-2,-,TGTGCCAGCAGCTTGGTCGGGAACGCGAACACCGGGGAGCTGTTTTTT,CASSLVGNANTGELFF
TRBV3-1,few,TRBJ2-3,-,TGTGCCAGCAGCTTCTGGCGGAGCGGAAGCACAGATACGCAGTATTTT,CASSFWRSGSTDTQYF
TRBV7-9,-,TRBJ1-6,-,TGTGCCAGCAGCGCCACGGTGAATTCACCCCTCCACTTT,CASSATVNSPLHF
TRBV20-1,few,TRBJ2-1,-,TGCAGCCAAACGACTTTCTCCTACAATGAGCAGTTCTTC,CSQTTFSYNEQFF
TRBV7-3,-,TRBJ2-3,-,TGTGCCAGCAGCTTAAATGGGGTCAATAATGCAGATACGCAGTATTTT,CASSLNGVNNADTQYF
TRBV7-2,few,TRBJ2-1,-,TGTGCCAGCAGCCCGGCCCCCACCGGGGCCCAATACAATGAGCAGTTCTTC,CASSPAPTGAQYNEQFF
TRBV20-1,-,TRBJ1-4,-,TGCAGTGCTAGAGATTTTGGGGGAGGCACTGAAAAACTGTTTTTT,CSARDFGGGTEKLFF
TRBV4-1,few,TRBJ2-7,TRBD1,TGCGCCAGCAGCCAACATGGGACAGCCACCTACGAGCAGTACTTC,CASSQHGTATYEQYF
TRBV20-1,-,TRBJ2-7,-,TGCAGTGCTATGGGAGGCCTGGGCGAGCAGTACTTC,CSAMGGLGEQYF
TRBV4-1,few,TRBJ2-2,TRBD2,TGCGCCAGCAGTGGAGTAGCGGGCCCGTCTTTGTGGACCGGGGAGCTGTTTTTT,CASSGVAGPSLWTGELFF
TRBV6-5,many,TRBJ2-1,-,TGTGCCAGCAGAAACAACAATGAGCAGTTCTTC,CASRNNNEQFF